Reported below is one T cell receptor beta chain. The antigen is unknown. Libraries were prepared by immunoSEQ multiplex PCR; TCRdb keeps only in-frame clonotypes and omits some of them. The sample yields approximately 69,000 clones, 78% seen once. Germline V gene data show CDR1 as MNHEY and CDR2 as SVGAGI. Trimming stripped 2 bases from V and 0 bases from J, with 9 bases between. The CDR3 consists of 15 residues. The data were taken from a study of radiotherapy plus CTLA-4 blockade in lung cancer. Whole-study findings and limits: Together with interferon-beta, which increased in serum after radiation, early dynamic changes in blood T cell clones were reportedly the best predictors of response.

The gene calls are TRBV6-5 and TRBJ2-3; weak D call: TRBD2 (6 bases). This sequence originates from a human donor with non-small cell lung cancer who had a complete response to radiotherapy plus ipilimumab. Sequenced here: peripheral blood, sampled from a patient treated with radiotherapy plus ipilimumab. The CDR3 sequence is CASSYTGTSTDTQYF. The CDR3 bases are TGTGCCAGCAGTTACACCGGGACTAGCACAGATACGCAGTATTTT.